The text below deals with one T cell receptor beta chain. This specimen comes from a study of blood T cell repertoires in COVID-19. On the study more broadly: Sites in the United States, Italy and Spain provided acute and convalescent COVID-19 samples. Sources were T cells, B-cell-depleted T cells, or PBMCs; the material itself was cDNA or gDNA.

The V gene lost 3 bases and the J gene lost 1 base, with 9 bases spanning the gap. The CDR3 consists of 14 residues. Germline V gene sequence: CDR1 SGHTA, CDR2 FQGTGA. Method: immunoSEQ multiplex PCR; TCRdb's copy keeps in-frame clones and lacks some. The repertoire holds over 200,000 clones, with 80% to 90% as singletons. Participants came from some 23 US areas, aged roughly 18 to 95 years. Cohort allocation depended upon clinical history that participants reported. The sample consisted of PBMCs or T cells enriched from blood (not recorded which). V and J are TRBV7-3 and TRBJ1-1; unclear D gene. The source is a woman aged 45-65 years in a cohort exposed to, infected with or recovered from COVID-19 (not recorded which). CDR3 residues: CASSLGRPNTEAFF. For the CDR3, the DNA is TGTGCCAGCAGCTTGGGCAGGCCGAACACTGAAGCTTTCTTT.